The rows below give T cell receptor beta chains drawn from one sample of a study of blood T cells in healthy people across ages. TCRdb ran MiXCR on the 5' RACE reads and lists one entry per CDR3 protein. The sample carries hundreds of thousands of distinct CDR3 sequences, 32% recorded once. Sequencing was done on a sample of blood. These receptors came from an elderly woman in good health. The CDR3 runs from the conserved cysteine through the conserved F or W. A D gene is named only where the DNA matches it firmly. Clone sizes are given selectively: once, few, many, or a class where the clone is expanded.

many	NA	TRBV29-1	TRBJ2-3	TGCAGCGTTAGCTTGGGGGGGGCCGGAGATACGCAGTATTTT	CSVSLGGAGDTQYF
NA	TRBD2	TRBV5-1	TRBJ2-1	TGCGCCAGCAGTTCGGTCGGCGGGGGGATCAGCTCCTACAATGAGCAGTTCTTC	CASSSVGGGISSYNEQFF
many	TRBD2	TRBV5-1	TRBJ2-1	TGCGCCAGCAGCTTGGCCCTAGGAGCGGGGGTTTACAATGAGCAGTTCTTC	CASSLALGAGVYNEQFF
many	NA	TRBV20-1	TRBJ2-7	TGCAGTGCTAGGTCGCCGGGGGTCTCCTCCTACGAGCAGTACTTC	CSARSPGVSSYEQYF
few	TRBD1	TRBV7-8	TRBJ1-6	TGTGCCAGCAGCTCCGGACAGGGGAGTAATTCACCCCTCCACTTT	CASSSGQGSNSPLHF
many	NA	TRBV6-5	TRBJ1-5	TGTGCCAGCAGCCGGGACAATAATCAGCCCCAGCATTTT	CASSRDNNQPQHF
few	TRBD1	TRBV6-2/TRBV6-3	TRBJ1-5	TGTGCCAGCGGGGACAGAGCCTATCAGCCCCAGCATTTT	CASGDRAYQPQHF
NA	TRBD2	TRBV6-2/TRBV6-3	TRBJ2-7	TGTGCCAGCAGTTGGGGACTAGCAGGCGAGCAGTACTTC	CASSWGLAGEQYF
few	TRBD1	TRBV27	TRBJ1-4	TGTGCCAGCAGGAAACAGGGGAGGGAAAAACTGTTTTTT	CASRKQGREKLFF
few	NA	TRBV7-2	TRBJ2-2	TGTGCCAGCAGCTTATTGGCCTTTGGCGCGAACACCGGGGAGCTGTTTTTT	CASSLLAFGANTGELFF
many	NA	TRBV5-1	TRBJ1-2	TGCGCCAGCAGCCTGGACGGCGACTATGGCTACACCTTC	CASSLDGDYGYTF
NA	TRBD1	TRBV3-1	TRBJ2-3	TGCGCCAGCAAAAGTCAGGGGGCCTTAGATACGCGGTATTTT	CASKSQGALDTRYF
many	NA	TRBV6-2/TRBV6-3	TRBJ1-2	TGTGCCAGCACCCACGGGCCCCTCTACGGCTACACCTTC	CASTHGPLYGYTF
NA	NA	TRBV7-2	TRBJ1-2	TGTGCCAGCAGCTTAGTGCGGGAGAACTATGGCTACACCTTC	CASSLVRENYGYTF
many	TRBD1	TRBV15	TRBJ1-4	TGTGCCACCAGCAGAAGGGGACAGTTTAATGAAAAACTGTTTTTT	CATSRRGQFNEKLFF
many	TRBD2	TRBV7-8	TRBJ2-7	TGTGCCAGCAGCTCTTTAGCGGGTACCTACGAGCAGTACTTC	CASSSLAGTYEQYF
many	NA	TRBV12-3/TRBV12-4	TRBJ2-3	TGTGCCAGCAGTTTGGCGTCGAACACAGATACGCAGTATTTT	CASSLASNTDTQYF
NA	TRBD1	TRBV28	TRBJ1-2	TGTGCCAGCGGCCGCCGGGACAGCCCCGTCTATGGCTACACCTTC	CASGRRDSPVYGYTF
NA	TRBD2	TRBV20-1	TRBJ2-7	TGCAGTGCTTCCCGGGTAGCGGGAAGAAGCGAGCAGTACTTC	CSASRVAGRSEQYF
many	NA	TRBV5-1	TRBJ1-2	TGCGCCAGCAGCTTGGAAATTTTTAGAGGGTCCCGTTATGGCTACACCTTC	CASSLEIFRGSRYGYTF
many	NA	TRBV25-1	TRBJ1-6	TGTGCCAGCAGTGAAGGATGGCGGTCACCCCTCCACTTT	CASSEGWRSPLHF
few	TRBD2	TRBV7-2	TRBJ2-7	TGTGCCAGCAGCTTATCGCGGACTAGCGGATCCTACGAGCAGTACTTC	CASSLSRTSGSYEQYF
many	TRBD2	TRBV7-2	TRBJ2-5	TGTGCCAGCAGCTTACCAAGCGGGGGGGCCGGAGAGACCCAGTACTTC	CASSLPSGGAGETQYF
many	NA	TRBV3-1	TRBJ2-1	TGTGCCAGCAACCTAAGGGGACTGAATTACAATGAGCAGTTCTTC	CASNLRGLNYNEQFF
few	TRBD2	TRBV12-5	TRBJ2-1	TGTGCTAGTGGTTTGGTACGGGGAGGGGCTACCGACAATGAGCAGTTCTTC	CASGLVRGGATDNEQFF
many	NA	TRBV20-1	TRBJ2-5	TGCAGTGCTCAAGGCCCCTCGGGAGAGACCCAGTACTTC	CSAQGPSGETQYF